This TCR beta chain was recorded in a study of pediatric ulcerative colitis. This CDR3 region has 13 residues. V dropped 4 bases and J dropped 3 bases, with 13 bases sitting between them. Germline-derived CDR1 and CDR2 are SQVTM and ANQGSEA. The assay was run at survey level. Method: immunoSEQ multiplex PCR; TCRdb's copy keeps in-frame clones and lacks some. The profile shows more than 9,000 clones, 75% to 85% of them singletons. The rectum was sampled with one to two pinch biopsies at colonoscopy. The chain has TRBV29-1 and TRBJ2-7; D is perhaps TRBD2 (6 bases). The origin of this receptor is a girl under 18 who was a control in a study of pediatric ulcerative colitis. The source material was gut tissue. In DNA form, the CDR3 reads TGCAGCGTTGGAGGCGGGACCGTCTACGAGCAGTACTTC. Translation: CSVGGGTVYEQYF.